This T cell receptor (beta chain) was observed in a study of cytotoxic CD8 clonotypes in ibrutinib-treated CLL. Germline V gene sequence: CDR1 SEHNR, CDR2 FQNEAQ (reference sequence). The ends were cut back, 4 bases at V and 4 bases at J, with 12 bases in the middle. CDR3 length equals 14 residues. Only in-frame clones appear in the TCRdb table, and some are missing; sequencing was by immunoSEQ multiplex PCR. The sample records 150,000 to 200,000 clones, approximately 68% being singletons. The clonotype was recovered from a human donor with chronic lymphocytic leukemia. Sequenced material: PBMCs, taken after 24 months of ibrutinib treatment. The V gene is TRBV7-9, the J gene TRBJ2-3, with D perhaps matching TRBD1 (7 bases). DNA for the CDR3: TGTGCCAGCAGCTCAGGGGGAGGCGCAGATACGCAGTATTTT. Translated, it gives CASSSGGGADTQYF.